One sample yielded the 27 T cell receptor beta chains listed below, sequenced in a study of shared clonotypes between healthy human individuals. Using immunoSEQ multiplex PCR, the repertoire was profiled, and TCRdb retains in-frame clones only, with some absent. Among about 2 million clones listed, 90% to 95% were seen once. Sequencing was performed on naive CD4+ T cells sorted from blood. Noted subset: CD45RA+ positively selected. Source of these receptors: a man aged 18 to 29 in good health.

The rearrangement joins TRBV7-2 to TRBJ1-5, with TRBD1 matching over 9 bases. The CDR3 contains 17 residues. The germline V gene has CDR1 SGHTA and CDR2 FQGNSA. Unmatched junction bases numbered 12, after V lost 2 bases and J lost 7 bases. CDR3 coding DNA: TGTGCCAGCAGCTTATTGGGAACAGGGGGCGTTAGACAGCCCCAGCATTTT. Protein product: CASSLLGTGGVRQPQHF.

On this clone itself: Other DNA sequences from this sample encode an identical CDR3 as well. The genes are TRBV18 and TRBJ2-7; 11 bases align to TRBD1. The germline gives CDR1 KGHSH, CDR2 LQKENI. The length of the CDR3 is 15 residues. V lost 3 bases to trimming and J lost 0 bases; unmatched junction nucleotides: 1. CDR3 nucleotide sequence: TGTGCCAGCTCACCGGGACAGGGGGGCTCCTACGAGCAGTACTTC. It translates to CASSPGQGGSYEQYF.

This rearrangement joins TRBV6-1 to TRBJ2-3, with 8 bases that match TRBD2. V lost 5 bases, J lost 4 bases, and 5 bases stayed unmatched. The CDR3 has 14 residues. Germline CDR1 reads MNHNS; CDR2 reads SASEGT. The DNA of the CDR3 is TGTGCCAGCAGTTTGAGGACTAGCTCAGATACGCAGTATTTT. It is translated as CASSLRTSSDTQYF.

The chain combines TRBV15 with TRBJ1-2; D remains unclear. The V end lost 0 bases, the J end lost 4 bases, and 15 bases lay between the germline ends. CDR1 LNHNV and CDR2 YYDKDF come from the germline V gene (reference sequence). CDR3 length: 16 amino acids. This CDR3 reads CATSRDNFFLGYGYTF. CDR3 in DNA: TGTGCCACCAGCAGAGATAACTTTTTCTTGGGCTATGGCTACACCTTC. The full variable domain, rest sourced from reference TRBV15 and TRBJ1-2, is DAMVIQNPRYQVTQFGKPVTLSCSQTLNHNVMYWYQQKSSQAPKLLFHYYDKDFNNEADTPDNFQSRRPNTSFCFLDIRSPGLGDTAMYLCATSRDNFFLGYGYTFGSGTRLTVV.

This chain uses TRBV6-6 with TRBJ2-3; no clear D. Trimming cost V 2 bases and J 14 bases, with 14 bases left between them. Germline assignment: CDR1 MNHNY and CDR2 SVGAGI (reference sequence). The CDR3 contains 12 residues. CDR3 sequence: CASSYGDTVMYF. The CDR3 bases are TGTGCCAGCAGTTACGGGGATACCGTGATGTATTTT.

As regards this clone: This may be a read error: a much more frequent sequence differs by one nucleotide. The rearrangement joins TRBV7-2 to TRBJ2-2; 10 bases fit TRBD2. This CDR3 contains 16 residues. CDR1 SGHTA and CDR2 FQGNSA come from the germline V gene. Unmatched junction bases numbered 4, after V lost 5 bases and J lost 1 base. The CDR3 spells CASSARTSGNTGELFF. The CDR3 DNA reads as TGTGCCAGCAGCGCACGGACTAGCGGGAACACCGGGGAGCTGTTTTTT.

The gene calls are TRBV7-2 and TRBJ1-5; D ambiguous. Germline lookup yields CDR1 SGHTA and CDR2 FQGNSA. Trimming removed 3 bases from V and 8 bases from J, with 14 bases in between. The CDR3 sequence is 14 residues long. CDR3 region: CASSFRLSHEPQHF. CDR3 nucleotide sequence: TGTGCCAGCAGCTTCAGGCTCTCTCATGAGCCCCAGCATTTT.

This sequence joins TRBV5-6 and TRBJ2-2; 9 bases align to TRBD1. The CDR3 has 15 residues. Per the germline V gene, CDR1 is SGHDT and CDR2 is YYEEEE. The V gene end was trimmed by 4 bases and the J gene end by 1 base; junction bases not matched to a gene: 2. CDR3 coding DNA: TGTGCCAGCAGCGGACAGGGGTGGAACACCGGGGAGCTGTTTTTT. This gives the protein CASSGQGWNTGELFF.

The genes are TRBV7-9 and TRBJ2-2, with 9 bases identical to TRBD2. Germline-derived CDR1 and CDR2 are SEHNR and FQNEAQ (reference sequence). J was trimmed by 4 bases and V by 0 bases; bases with no gene match: 0. The length of the CDR3 is 15 residues. The chain's CDR3 is CASSLASGSTGELFF. The CDR3 DNA is TGTGCCAGCAGCTTAGCTAGCGGGAGCACCGGGGAGCTGTTTTTT. The variable domain in full, with the rest retrieved from reference TRBV7-9 and TRBJ2-2, is DTGVSQNPRHKITKRGQNVTFRCDPISEHNRLYWYRQTLGQGPEFLTYFQNEAQLEKSRLLSDRFSAERPKGSFSTLEIQRTEQGDSAMYLCASSLASGSTGELFFGEGSRLTVL.

As for this clone: One end of the junction varies from germline; a read error may be responsible. The sample holds other DNA sequences that translate to the same CDR3. The gene calls are TRBV7-2 and TRBJ2-7; D is unresolved. The germline CDR1 and CDR2 sequences are SGHTA and FQGNSA. The CDR3 is 12 residues long. The CDR3 DNA follows: TGTGCTAGCAGCTACAGCTCCTACGAGCAGTACTTC. Protein product: CASSYSSYEQYF.

The chain uses TRBV5-1 and TRBJ2-2; 9 bases agree with TRBD1. The germline CDR1 and CDR2 sequences are SGHRS and YFSETQ. The CDR3 extends over 17 amino acids. Trimming removed 6 bases from V and 3 bases from J; junction bases left unmatched: 12. The CDR3 DNA reads TGCGCCAGCAAACCCATCCGGGGACAGGGATACACCGGGGAGCTGTTTTTT. Amino acids: CASKPIRGQGYTGELFF.

This chain connects TRBV6-5 to TRBJ2-1; 10 bases agree with TRBD2. This CDR3 has 16 amino acids. The V and J ends lost 2 bases and 7 bases, in that order; junction bases with no gene match: 8. Germline CDR1 reads MNHEY; CDR2 reads SVGAGI. The CDR3 DNA reads TGTGCCAGCAGTTACGGTGGGGTAGCGGGAGGAAATGAGCAGTTCTTC. Translation: CASSYGGVAGGNEQFF.

Regarding this clone: A much larger clone lies one base from this, so it may be a read error. The chain links TRBV4-2 to TRBJ2-7; 10 bases align to TRBD2. Germline V gives CDR1 LGHNA, CDR2 YNFKEQ. The CDR3 totals 15 residues. The CDR3 region has the DNA TGTGCCGGCAGCCCCGCCGGGACTAGCGCCTACGAGCAGTACTTC. It specifies CAGSPAGTSAYEQYF.

The chain combines TRBV4-2 with TRBJ1-4; a possible D gene is TRBD1 (5 bases). This CDR3 is built from 16 residues. Looked up from germline, CDR1 is LGHNA and CDR2 is YNFKEQ. V lost 0 bases and J 3 bases, leaving 11 bases between the germline ends. The CDR3 DNA reads as TGTGCCAGCAGCCAAGATCTCGACAGATCTAATGAAAAACTGTTTTTT. Translation gives CASSQDLDRSNEKLFF.

V usage is TRBV11-2 and J usage is TRBJ2-5; D not resolved. Germline CDR1 reads SGHAT; CDR2 reads FQNNGV. The CDR3 has 15 residues. V dropped 0 bases and J dropped 0 bases, with 8 bases sitting between them. The CDR3: CASSLDYDNQETQYF. CDR3 DNA sequence: TGTGCCAGCAGCTTAGATTACGACAACCAAGAGACCCAGTACTTC.

The rearrangement uses TRBV28 and TRBJ1-1; a weak D match, TRBD1 (5 bases). CDR1 is MDHEN and CDR2 is SYDVKM in the germline V gene. The CDR3 spans 17 residues. Trimming pared 5 bases from V and 3 bases from J, leaving 22 bases between. CDR3 loop: CASSTMQGLKSDTEAFF. CDR3 coding DNA: TGTGCCAGCAGTACGATGCAGGGCCTCAAGTCCGACACTGAAGCTTTCTTT.

V usage is TRBV18 and J usage is TRBJ2-5; 11 positions match TRBD2. With the DNA end fitting TRBJ2-7 better, the J assignment may be wrong. Looked up from germline, CDR1 is KGHSH and CDR2 is LQKENI. The CDR3 runs to 16 residues. Here the CDR3 DNA reads TGTGCCAGCTCACCACCGGCTAGCGGGAGGTTGGGCGAGCAGTACTTC. Its protein is CASSPPASGRLGEQYF.

J is TRBJ2-7 and V is TRBV2; 7 nucleotides line up with TRBD1. The V gene end was trimmed by 2 bases and the J gene end by 0 bases; junction bases not matched to a gene: 19. Germline V CDR1 and CDR2: SNHLY, FYNNEI. The CDR3 is 20 amino acids. The CDR3 coding sequence is TGTGCCAGCAGTGAAACCATACGACAGGGACCCCCGGTTTCCTCCTACGAGCAGTACTTC. Amino acid sequence: CASSETIRQGPPVSSYEQYF. Based on the CDR3 plus reference TRBV2 and TRBJ2-7, the full variable domain is EPEVTQTPSHQVTQMGQEVILRCVPISNHLYFYWYRQILGQKVEFLVSFYNNEISEKSEIFDDQFSVERPDGSNFTLKIRSTKLEDSAMYFCASSETIRQGPPVSSYEQYFGPGTRLTVT.

CDR3 DNA: TGTGCCAGCAGCGTAGCGTCGGGGTGGCAAGAGACCCAGTACTTC. It yields the protein CASSVASGWQETQYF. The chain links TRBV9 to TRBJ2-5; the D gene is possibly TRBD2 (5 bases). This CDR3 spans 15 amino acids. Germline lookup yields CDR1 SGDLS and CDR2 YYNGEE. Trimming cost V 0 bases and J 2 bases, with 11 bases left between them.

V gene TRBV7-9 combines with J gene TRBJ1-6; possible D gene TRBD1, 5 bases. This CDR3 contains 18 residues. Germline CDR1 SEHNR, CDR2 FQNEAQ (reference sequence). Trimming left V 2 bases short and J 8 bases short, with 22 bases between. DNA for the CDR3: TGTGCCAGCAGCTTAAATAGGGGCTCCATTGCGGGGGATTCACCCCTCCACTTT. Its translation is CASSLNRGSIAGDSPLHF.

This clone was detected once. The rearrangement links TRBV7-9 to TRBJ2-3; TRBD2 agrees at 9 bases. CDR3 size: 14 residues. Germline V gene sequence: CDR1 SEHNR, CDR2 FQNEAQ (reference sequence). The V and J ends lost 10 bases and 4 bases, in that order; junction bases with no gene match: 9. CDR3: CATSGTSSSDTQYF. CDR3 nucleotide sequence: TGTGCCACCTCCGGGACTAGCAGTTCAGATACGCAGTATTTT.

This chain joins TRBV6-6 and TRBJ2-7; 10 bases fit TRBD1. Looked up from germline, CDR1 is MNHNY and CDR2 is SVGAGI (reference sequence). This CDR3 is 15 amino acids long. Germline trimming cut 6 bases from V and 7 bases from J; bases unmatched to any gene: 12. CDR3 DNA sequence: TGTGCCAGCAGCTGGACCGGGACAGGGGCTGGAGAGCAGTACTTC. This translates into CASSWTGTGAGEQYF.

The chain couples TRBV4-3 to TRBJ1-6, with D uncertain. The ends were cut back, 1 base at V and 8 bases at J, with 6 bases in the middle. The germline V gene has CDR1 LGHNA and CDR2 YSLEER. The CDR3 is 13 amino acids. The CDR3 spells CASSQAGYSPLHF. The CDR3 DNA sequence: TGCGCCAGCAGCCAAGCTGGGTATTCACCCCTCCACTTT.

DNA for the CDR3: TGTGCCAGCTCCCTCGCCGAGTTAGGCGAGCAGTACTTC. This codes for CASSLAELGEQYF. V and J are TRBV18 and TRBJ2-7; D unclear. Looked up from germline, CDR1 is KGHSH and CDR2 is LQKENI. The V end was cut by 6 bases, the J end by 6 bases, with 15 bases between. The CDR3 length is 13 residues.

V and J are TRBV30 and TRBJ1-6; tentative D call: TRBD1 (5 bases). The CDR3 spans 15 residues. Germline V lookup: CDR1 GTSNPN, CDR2 SVGIG (reference sequence). Trimming took 1 base from V and 7 from J, leaving 14 bases between them. In DNA, the CDR3 is TGTGCCTGGAGTGCCCACGGGGGGAACAATTCACCCCTCCACTTT. Translating it yields CAWSAHGGNNSPLHF.

V is TRBV6-6 and J is TRBJ1-3; D is ambiguous. The germline V gene has CDR1 MNHNY and CDR2 SVGAGI (reference sequence). This CDR3 contains 16 residues. The V and J ends lost 7 bases and 0 bases respectively, with 16 bases between them. The CDR3: CASTYRMGRSGNTIYF. The CDR3 nucleotides are TGTGCCAGCACCTATAGGATGGGTCGCTCTGGAAACACCATATATTTT.

V gene TRBV6-5 combines with J gene TRBJ2-7, with 8 bases that match TRBD1. Germline loops: CDR1 MNHEY, CDR2 SVGAGI. This CDR3 is built from 14 residues. J lost 5 bases, V lost 2 bases, and 5 bases had no gene match. The CDR3 sequence: CASSYTRTGHEQYF. The DNA of the CDR3 is TGTGCCAGCAGTTACACCAGGACAGGGCACGAGCAGTACTTC.